This T cell receptor (beta chain) came from a study of T cell repertoires in ileal Crohn's disease. Study information: At surgery, around 36% of patients smoked, with median disease duration approximately 7.3 years.

Regarding this clone: Its antigen is not known.

TCRdb's table, derived via immunoSEQ multiplex PCR, lists solely in-frame clones and lacks some. The sample has 16,000 or so clones, 88% seen once. Whole-study results and caveats: Clonality above 26.8% at surgery always came with endoscopic recurrence. High-frequency clones were more common in sorted CD8 than CD4 cells.

Patients were adults with ileal or ileocolonic Crohn's disease needing resection. Sequencing input: ileal tissue. The receptor was isolated from an adult with Crohn's disease.

As DNA, the CDR3 is TGTGCCACCAAACAGGGCCTTGGGCAGCCCCAGCATTTT. As protein: CATKQGLGQPQHF. The rearrangement links TRBV6-5 to TRBJ1-5, with a tentative D call TRBD1 (6 bases). CDR3 length equals 13 residues. From germline, CDR1 is MNHEY and CDR2 SVGAGI. Trimming took 10 bases from V and 7 from J, leaving 17 bases between them.